This T cell receptor (beta chain) comes out of a study of long-term antiretroviral therapy in people with HIV. The samples comprised about 0.95-11 million cryopreserved PBMC ahead of DNA extraction. The CDR3 is made up of 11 amino acids. Germline assignment: CDR1 SNHLY and CDR2 FYNNEI. V lost 2 bases and J lost 5, with 3 bases in between. It was version v3.0 of the immunoSEQ assay that was run at survey level. TCRdb's table, derived via immunoSEQ multiplex PCR, lists solely in-frame clones and lacks some. The table lists tens of thousands of clones, around 79% of them singletons. Whole-study findings and limits: Neither ART adherence, viral resistance nor therapy changes were documented.

Comments on this clone: Its target is not known.

This material consisted of unsorted PBMCs, taken 1.9 years after starting antiretroviral therapy. The V and J genes are TRBV2 and TRBJ2-5; D ambiguous. This clonotype originated in a man in his late teens or twenties with HIV. The CDR3 DNA is TGTGCCAGCAGTGAATATGAGACCCAGTACTTC. Translating gives CASSEYETQYF.